This T cell receptor (beta chain) was documented in a study of shared clonotypes between healthy human individuals. The table came from immunoSEQ multiplex PCR; TCRdb's copy has only in-frame clones and leaves some out. This table holds millions of clones, approximately 94% found once. Germline V gene sequence: CDR1 ENHRY, CDR2 SYGVKD. V lost 4 bases to trimming and J lost 7 bases, with 11 bases between them. The CDR3 covers 14 residues. Sequences were obtained from naive CD4+ T cells sorted from blood. Subset meaning: CD45RA+ positively selected. This rearrangement joins TRBV10-3 to TRBJ1-6; weak D call: TRBD1 (5 bases). This receptor was obtained from a man between 18 and 29 years old in good health. The CDR3 protein is CAISADRMNSPLHF. The CDR3 DNA is TGTGCCATCAGTGCTGACAGAATGAATTCACCCCTCCACTTT.